This entry is about one T cell receptor (beta chain). Its antigen is as yet unknown. The length of the CDR3 is 16 residues. Per germline, CDR1 DFQATT and CDR2 SNEGSKA (reference sequence). V lost 3 bases and J lost 4; bases outside the gene matches: 12. The study defined stable Graves' hyperthyroidism as no ophthalmopathy progression within 18 months. Patients showing uncontrolled infection, other autoimmune disease, pregnancy or lactation were ineligible. Thyroid ultrasound, orbital computed tomography, clinical symptoms, and serum thyroxine and TRAb underpinned diagnoses. This entry belongs to a study of T cells in Graves' hyperthyroidism and ophthalmopathy. Regarding the study as a whole: Blood shared most expanded thyroid clonotypes above 0.001.

Researchers amplified the TCR beta CDR3 regions from RNA transcripts. First-round RT-PCR of the TCR CDR3 relied on the HTBI primer set. TCRdb recomputed calls from the multiplex PCR reads with MiXCR, one row per CDR3 protein. This table has 600,000 or so distinct CDR3 sequences, just over 45% appearing once. This sequence joins TRBV20-1 and TRBJ2-7, with 10 bases that match TRBD2. The sequence was obtained from a young woman with Graves' hyperthyroidism. The specimen was peripheral blood or thyroid tissue (not recorded which). Written as DNA, the CDR3 is TGCAGTGCTAGGACGGTAGCGGGAGGCACCCTGTACGAGCAGTACTTC. Translating gives CSARTVAGGTLYEQYF.